This T cell receptor beta chain was obtained from a study of beta chain features in type 1 diabetes. Study-wide results and limits: Researchers reported that naive, central memory and Treg TCRB repertoires appeared more similar in patients than in healthy donors. PCR could preferentially amplify shorter templates, alike in patients and controls. Patients with Type 1 diabetes showed moderately but significantly shorter TCRB CDR3s in all four CD4+ subsets.

Comments on this clone: Its antigen is not identified.

Expressed TCRB transcripts were sequenced because the entire RNA isolate underwent reverse transcription. Using immunoSEQ multiplex PCR, the repertoire was profiled, and TCRdb retains in-frame clones only, with some absent. The sample contains a few hundred thousand clones, 9.5% to 10% of which appear only once. Sorting of CD4+ naive, central memory, regulatory and stem cell-like memory cells was performed via CD45RO/CCR7/CD25/CD127/CD95/CD27. Germline V gene sequence: CDR1 SEHNR, CDR2 FQNEAQ (reference sequence). The V and J ends lost 5 bases and 0 bases respectively, with 14 bases between them. The CDR3 extends over 16 amino acids.

The chain has TRBV7-9 and TRBJ1-3; the D gene is possibly TRBD1 (5 bases). This TCR derives from a man aged 25 to 45 with type 1 diabetes. The sequenced sample was central memory CD4+ T cells from blood. Here the CDR3 reads CASSVNRRTSGNTIYF. The CDR3 DNA is TGTGCCAGCAGCGTTAACAGGAGGACCTCTGGAAACACCATATATTTT.